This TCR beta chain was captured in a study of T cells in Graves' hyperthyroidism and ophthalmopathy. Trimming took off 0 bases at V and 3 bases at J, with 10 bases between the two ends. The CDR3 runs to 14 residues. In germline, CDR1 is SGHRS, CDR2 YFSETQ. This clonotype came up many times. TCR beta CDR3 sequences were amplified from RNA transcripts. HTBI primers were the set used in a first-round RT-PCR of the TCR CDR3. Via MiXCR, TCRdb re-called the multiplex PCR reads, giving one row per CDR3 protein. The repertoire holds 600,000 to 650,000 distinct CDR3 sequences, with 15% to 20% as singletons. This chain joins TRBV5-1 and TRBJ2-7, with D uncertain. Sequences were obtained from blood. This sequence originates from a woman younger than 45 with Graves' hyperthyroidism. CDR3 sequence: CASSLGQTYYEQYF. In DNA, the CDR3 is TGCGCCAGCAGCTTGGGCCAAACATACTACGAGCAGTACTTC.